The rows below give T cell receptor beta chains drawn from one sample of a study of blood T cell repertoires in COVID-19. Profiling relied on immunoSEQ multiplex PCR, and the TCRdb table lists in-frame clones only, not all of them. The table records under 550,000 clones, roughly 89% of them present only once. Sequencing was carried out using peripheral blood. All receptors derive from a man between 18 and 35 years old with COVID-19, enrolled during active disease. Both conserved end residues are part of each CDR3. D genes are given only for firm matches. Clone sizes are given selectively: once, few, many, or a class where the clone is expanded.

D gene	J gene	V gene	clone size	CDR3 DNA	CDR3 protein
TRBD2	TRBJ2-1	TRBV11-3	-	TGTGCCAGCAGCTCCTACTTAGCGGGAGGGTACAATGAGCAGTTCTTC	CASSSYLAGGYNEQFF
TRBD1	TRBJ1-1	TRBV5-1	-	TGCGCCAGCAGCACCGGGACAGAGTTGAACACTGAAGCTTTCTTT	CASSTGTELNTEAFF
-	TRBJ2-4	TRBV2	-	TGTGCCAGCAGTGCGGAGAGGAAAAACATTCAGTACTTC	CASSAERKNIQYF
-	TRBJ2-7	TRBV4-1	-	TGCGCCAGCAGCCAGGCCCTGGGACAGCGGGTAAGCGAGCAGTACTTC	CASSQALGQRVSEQYF
-	TRBJ1-1	TRBV11-2	-	TGTGCCAGCAGCTTTAGCCAGGGGATCGACACTGAAGCTTTCTTT	CASSFSQGIDTEAFF
TRBD1	TRBJ2-7	TRBV2	once	TGTGCCAGCAGTTTGGACAGGGTTGAGAGGTCGGTCGAGCAGTACTTC	CASSLDRVERSVEQYF
-	TRBJ2-7	TRBV28	-	TGTGCCAGTCGGAGCGGCCAAGGGAGCTACGAGCAGTACTTC	CASRSGQGSYEQYF
TRBD2	TRBJ2-2	TRBV7-2	-	TGTGCCAGCAGCTTCGGGGGGACCGGGGAGCTGTTTTTT	CASSFGGTGELFF
TRBD2	TRBJ2-2	TRBV5-5	-	TGTGCCAGCAGTTTAACAAGCGGGGGGTTCACCGGGGAGCTGTTTTTT	CASSLTSGGFTGELFF
TRBD2	TRBJ2-7	TRBV19	-	TGTGCCAGTAGTTTGGCGGGGGGCGTAACCTACGAGCAGTACTTC	CASSLAGGVTYEQYF
TRBD2	TRBJ2-1	TRBV27	-	TGTGCCAGCAGCTCTCGACTAGCGGGGGAAAATGAGCAGTTCTTC	CASSSRLAGENEQFF
TRBD1	TRBJ1-5	TRBV6-1	-	TGTGCCAGCAGTGATCAGGACAGGGGTGGTCAGCCCCAGCATTTT	CASSDQDRGGQPQHF
TRBD2	TRBJ2-3	TRBV7-6	-	TGTGCCAGCAGCTTAGATTACTCGGGAGGGCCTAGAGATACGCAGTATTTT	CASSLDYSGGPRDTQYF
TRBD2	TRBJ2-3	TRBV5-5	-	TGTGCCAGCAGCACCGTACCCCGGGACTATTCCACAGATACGCAGTATTTT	CASSTVPRDYSTDTQYF
-	TRBJ1-5	TRBV5-1	once	TGCGCCAGCAGCTTGGAGCCCCAGGGTCAGGATCAGCCCCAGCATTTT	CASSLEPQGQDQPQHF
TRBD2	TRBJ2-3	TRBV2	-	TGTGCCAGCAGTGAATCTGCTAGCGGGGTCGTTTACACAGATACGCAGTATTTT	CASSESASGVVYTDTQYF
TRBD2	TRBJ2-3	TRBV29-1	-	TGCAGCGTTACTAGCGGGAGTGGGACAGATACGCAGTATTTT	CSVTSGSGTDTQYF
-	TRBJ2-5	TRBV9	-	TGTGCCAGCAGCGTAGGGGGCAGGGGCCAAGAGACCCAGTACTTC	CASSVGGRGQETQYF
-	TRBJ2-5	TRBV21-1	-	TGTGCCAGCAGCAGCCCTAGGTTCGGGGGGAGGGAGACCCAGTACTTC	CASSSPRFGGRETQYF
TRBD1	TRBJ2-5	TRBV24-1	-	TGTGCCACCCAACGACAGGGTGGAGAGACCCAGTACTTC	CATQRQGGETQYF
TRBD1	TRBJ2-7	TRBV2	-	TGTGCCAGCAGTCCCCGACAGGGGGCCTACGAGCAGTACTTC	CASSPRQGAYEQYF
TRBD2	TRBJ2-3	TRBV7-9	-	TGTGCCAGCAGCTCCCCCGAGGGACTAGCGGGCAGGACTGATACGCAGTATTTT	CASSSPEGLAGRTDTQYF
-	TRBJ2-3	TRBV2	-	TGTGCCAGCAGGTCGGGAAGAGGTACGCAGTATTTT	CASRSGRGTQYF
TRBD2	TRBJ2-7	TRBV5-6	once	TGTGCCAGCAGCGGGGTGGTGGAGCGGGACCCACCCTACGAGCAGTACTTC	CASSGVVERDPPYEQYF
-	TRBJ1-1	TRBV7-9	-	TGTGCCAGCAGCTCATGGGGGGTGGGCACTGAAGCTTTCTTT	CASSSWGVGTEAFF
TRBD1	TRBJ1-2	TRBV6-5	-	TGTGCCAGCAGTTACTCCGCACAGGGGTCCGCGGGCTACACCTTC	CASSYSAQGSAGYTF
-	TRBJ2-7	TRBV12-2	-	TGTGCAAGTCGCTTAGACCTAGCGGGGGGAAGAGAGCAGTACTTC	CASRLDLAGGREQYF
TRBD1	TRBJ2-7	TRBV7-2	-	TGTGCCAGCAGCTTAGCGTTCGCAGGGGGCAGCTCCTACGAGCAGTACTTC	CASSLAFAGGSSYEQYF
-	TRBJ1-5	TRBV18	-	TGTGCCAGCTCACCAGGAGGATTCGATCAGCCCCAGCATTTT	CASSPGGFDQPQHF
-	TRBJ1-2	TRBV10-3	-	TGTGCCCCTAATCCGAGGGTAGCTAACTATGGCTACACCTTC	CAPNPRVANYGYTF